The T cell receptor (beta chain) under discussion was sequenced for a study of regulatory T cells in long-lasting Graves disease. Sample time point: newly diagnosed GD, antithyroid drugs for less than 3 months. From PBMCs, RNA was extracted and then used to make the TCR library. Germline CDR1 reads MDHEN; CDR2 reads SYDVKM. The CDR3 runs to 13 residues. In regard to this clonotype: This clone may be a read error of a much larger clone one base away.

The TCR beta library used iRepertoire HTBI primers with Arm-PCR amplification of CDR3. MiXCR, run by TCRdb on the multiplex PCR reads, gives a single entry per CDR3 protein. The table has 400,000 to 500,000 distinct CDR3 sequences, about a sixth seen once. This sample was also put to use in a study of T cells in Graves' hyperthyroidism and ophthalmopathy.

This TCR was recovered from a woman aged 18-29 years with Graves disease. The V gene is TRBV28, the J gene TRBJ2-5, with D possibly TRBD1 on 6 matching bases. Sequenced here: peripheral blood mononuclear cells (PBMCs), sampled at new diagnosis, from a patient treated with antithyroid drugs. CDR3 bases: TGTGCCAGCAGTTCAACAGGGTACAATGAGCAGTCCTTC. It translates to CASSSTGYNEQSF.